These 21 T cell receptor beta chains share one sample of origin, sequenced in a study of shared clonotypes between healthy human individuals. Clones were sequenced by immunoSEQ multiplex PCR, and TCRdb holds only the in-frame ones, with some missing. Of around 2.1 million clones in the sample, roughly 95% were seen once. The sequencing input was naive CD4+ T cells sorted from blood. The subset here: CD45RA+ positively selected. The receptors were sampled from a man between 18 and 29 years old in good health.

The chain carries TRBV5-1 and TRBJ2-1, with a weak D call TRBD2 (6 bases). Germline values: CDR1 SGHRS, CDR2 YFSETQ. The CDR3 totals 16 residues. With 2 bases removed from V and 0 bases from J, the gap between germline ends came to 12 bases. The CDR3 reads CASSFLSGSSYNEQFF. The DNA of the CDR3 is TGCGCCAGCAGCTTTCTGTCCGGGAGCTCCTACAATGAGCAGTTCTTC.

As for this clone: The sample holds other DNA sequences that translate to the same CDR3. This chain uses TRBV2 with TRBJ2-2, with 10 bases lining up with TRBD1. The germline CDR1 and CDR2 sequences are SNHLY and FYNNEI. The junction had 1 base not matched to a gene; V was cut back by 6 bases and J by 3 bases. This CDR3 region has 14 residues. The CDR3 reads CASRGQGDTGELFF. The CDR3 nucleotides read TGTGCCAGCAGAGGACAGGGGGACACCGGGGAGCTGTTTTTT.

The rearrangement joins TRBV5-4 to TRBJ2-5, with 9 bases fitting TRBD1. This CDR3 region has 15 residues. Germline lookup yields CDR1 SGHNT and CDR2 YYREEE (reference sequence). The V and J ends lost 3 bases and 5 bases, in that order; junction bases with no gene match: 8. Here the CDR3 reads CASSSVQGARETQYF. The CDR3 nucleotides read TGTGCCAGCAGCTCCGTACAGGGGGCGAGGGAGACCCAGTACTTC.

In the case of this clone: The sample holds other DNA sequences that translate to the same CDR3. The J gene is TRBJ1-2, the V gene TRBV18; no firm D call. The CDR3 consists of 13 residues. Looked up from germline, CDR1 is KGHSH and CDR2 is LQKENI. V dropped 3 bases and J dropped 1 base, with 6 bases sitting between them. The CDR3 nucleotides read TGTGCCAGCTCACCGGATGTTAACTATGGCTACACCTTC. Translated, it gives CASSPDVNYGYTF.

This clone was found once. V and J are TRBV12-5 and TRBJ1-5; D remains ambiguous. This CDR3 region has 19 residues. CDR1 and CDR2 from the germline V gene are LGHNT and FRNRAP. The ends were cut back, 2 bases at V and 0 bases at J, with 20 bases in the middle. For the CDR3, the DNA is TGTGCTAGTGGTTTGTCAACCTCTACCGGGCGCTATAGCAATCAGCCCCAGCATTTT. This sequence encodes CASGLSTSTGRYSNQPQHF.

Comments on this clone: The same CDR3 arises from other DNA sequences in this sample as well. This chain links TRBV6-5 with TRBJ2-3; 7 bases map to TRBD1. With 2 bases clipped from V and 1 base from J, the junction kept 3 bases outside the gene matches. This CDR3 is 15 amino acids long. Germline-derived CDR1 and CDR2 are MNHEY and SVGAGI. The CDR3: CASSYRTGGTDTQYF. The CDR3 DNA follows: TGTGCCAGCAGTTACCGTACAGGGGGCACAGATACGCAGTATTTT.

The chain links TRBV18 to TRBJ1-4; D is unclear. The CDR3 sequence is 14 residues long. V dropped 8 bases and J dropped 0 bases, with 10 bases sitting between them. Germline CDR1 is KGHSH and CDR2 is LQKENI. CDR3 amino acids: CASGPGSTNEKLFF. The CDR3 DNA is TGTGCCAGCGGACCGGGATCAACTAATGAAAAACTGTTTTTT.

The chain carries TRBV4-1 and TRBJ1-6; weak D call: TRBD1 (5 bases). The CDR3 covers 15 residues. Trimming took 1 base from V and 6 from J, leaving 10 bases between them. Germline V gene sequence: CDR1 MGHRA, CDR2 YSYEKL. The DNA of the CDR3 is TGCGCCAGCAGCCAAGCTCAGGGCGTTAATTCACCCCTCCACTTT. This encodes CASSQAQGVNSPLHF.

The V gene is TRBV4-1, the J gene TRBJ1-2, with 8 bases fitting TRBD1. This CDR3 spans 15 amino acids. Germline lookup yields CDR1 MGHRA and CDR2 YSYEKL. After removal of 0 bases from V and 4 bases from J, the junction contained 4 bases not matched to a gene. In nucleotides, the CDR3 is TGCGCCAGCAGCCAAGAGACAGGGGCAGGCTATGGCTACACCTTC. As protein: CASSQETGAGYGYTF.

This sequence joins TRBV5-4 and TRBJ2-7; no reliable D call. V lost 4 bases, J lost 3 bases, and 11 bases lay in between. The germline V gene encodes CDR1 SGHNT and CDR2 YYREEE (reference sequence). The CDR3 runs 13 residues. Written as DNA, the CDR3 is TGTGCCAGCAGCCCACCCTTTGGCTACGAGCAGTACTTC. This sequence encodes CASSPPFGYEQYF.

The V gene is TRBV5-4, the J gene TRBJ1-2; tentatively, D is TRBD1 (5 bases). Germline V gives CDR1 SGHNT, CDR2 YYREEE (reference sequence). The CDR3 contains 13 residues. V was clipped by 2 bases and J by 6 bases, with 11 bases between them. CDR3 amino acids: CASSLTRADGYTF. The CDR3 bases are TGTGCCAGCAGCTTAACCAGGGCAGATGGCTACACCTTC.

The chain recombines TRBV19 with TRBJ1-1; TRBD1 matches 7 bases. Germline V gene lookup returns CDR1 LNHDA and CDR2 SQIVND (reference sequence). The CDR3 has 14 amino acids. The V and J ends lost 8 bases and 0 bases, in that order; junction bases with no gene match: 6. CDR3 loop: CASLRQGMNTEAFF. CDR3 DNA: TGTGCCAGTCTAAGACAGGGAATGAACACTGAAGCTTTCTTT.

The count of this clone is one. V usage is TRBV5-1 and J usage is TRBJ1-2; D is ambiguous. Per germline, CDR1 SGHRS and CDR2 YFSETQ. The length of the CDR3 is 14 residues. Trimming stripped 1 base from V and 6 bases from J, with 13 bases between. The CDR3 DNA sequence: TGCGCCAGCAGCTTGCAAGGTACGGGTGATGGCTACACCTTC. This codes for CASSLQGTGDGYTF.

This rearrangement joins TRBV4-3 to TRBJ2-2, with D maybe TRBD1 (6 bases). The CDR3 has 14 amino acids. Germline-derived CDR1 and CDR2 are LGHNA and YSLEER. Trimming removed 0 bases at V and 7 bases at J, with 9 bases between. For the CDR3, the DNA is TGCGCCAGCAGCCAAGATAGGGGGTTCGGGGAGCTGTTTTTT. It specifies CASSQDRGFGELFF.

V gene TRBV5-1 combines with J gene TRBJ2-2, with 9 bases fitting TRBD1. J was trimmed by 2 bases and V by 7 bases; bases with no gene match: 3. In germline, CDR1 is SGHRS, CDR2 YFSETQ. This CDR3 is built from 14 residues. CDR3 loop: CASATGGNTGELFF. CDR3 DNA: TGCGCCAGCGCGACAGGGGGAAACACCGGGGAGCTGTTTTTT.

This clone was found once. The chain couples TRBV2 to TRBJ2-5; 10 bases are a match to TRBD1. V was clipped by 6 bases and J by 5 bases; unmatched bases: 6. Germline V gives CDR1 SNHLY, CDR2 FYNNEI. This CDR3 region has 14 residues. The CDR3 region is CASRATGGAETQYF. CDR3 in DNA: TGTGCCAGCAGAGCGACAGGGGGCGCTGAGACCCAGTACTTC.

This chain uses TRBV19 with TRBJ2-6; D is unresolved. This CDR3 comprises 15 residues. Germline CDR1 is LNHDA and CDR2 is SQIVND (reference sequence). Trimming took off 7 bases at V and 0 bases at J, with 10 bases between the two ends. CDR3 residues: CASNPDISGANVLTF. The CDR3 DNA follows: TGTGCCAGTAACCCCGACATCTCTGGGGCCAACGTCCTGACTTTC.

The chain couples TRBV4-3 to TRBJ2-3, with 8 positions matching TRBD2. CDR1 LGHNA and CDR2 YSLEER come from the germline V gene. The V gene end was trimmed by 1 base and the J gene end by 2 bases; junction bases not matched to a gene: 5. The CDR3 sequence is 16 residues long. CDR3 nucleotide sequence: TGCGCCAGCAGCCAAGCTCCTAGCGGGTTCACAGATACGCAGTATTTT. Translated, it gives CASSQAPSGFTDTQYF.

Of note for this clone: Other DNA sequences of this sample code for an identical CDR3. The chain is built from TRBV9 and TRBJ1-6; D is perhaps TRBD1 (6 bases). Germline-derived CDR1 and CDR2 are SGDLS and YYNGEE. V dropped 3 bases and J dropped 5 bases, with 6 bases sitting between them. The CDR3 is 13 residues long. The CDR3 protein is CASSGTDNSPLHF. The CDR3 DNA reads TGTGCCAGCAGCGGGACAGATAATTCACCCCTCCACTTT.

The J gene is TRBJ1-4, the V gene TRBV7-6; TRBD1 matches at 10 bases. V was pared by 1 base and J by 5 bases, with 1 base of the junction left unmatched. This CDR3 spans 15 amino acids. The germline gives CDR1 SGHVS, CDR2 FNYEAQ. DNA of the CDR3: TGTGCCAGCAGCTTAGGGACAGGGGGGAATGAAAAACTGTTTTTT. It encodes CASSLGTGGNEKLFF.

The chain uses TRBV4-1 and TRBJ2-1; D is perhaps TRBD1 (6 bases). Germline V CDR1 and CDR2: MGHRA, YSYEKL. The CDR3 is 17 residues long. V was trimmed by 5 bases and J by 1 base, leaving 18 bases between them. This chain's CDR3 is CASSNGRVRGSYNEQFF. CDR3 coding DNA: TGCGCCAGCAGCAACGGCCGGGTTAGGGGGTCCTACAATGAGCAGTTCTTC.